This T cell receptor (beta chain) is drawn from a study of T-cell memory formation after mild COVID-19. Study overall: TCR clusters showed largely donor specificity.

Study results and caveats: Day 15 to 85 contractors were CD4/CD8 balanced; later expanders leaned CD4+. The main location of contracting CD4+ clones was CM and EM, and that of contracting CD8+ clones was EMRA.

With respect to this clonotype: What it binds is not known.

Employing constant-segment primers, 5'RACE generated TCR alpha and TCR beta cDNA libraries bearing sample barcodes and UMIs. MiXCR, applied by TCRdb to the 5' RACE reads, yields one record per CDR3 protein. The sample yields 400,000 or so distinct CDR3 sequences, approximately 20% seen once. Germline values: CDR1 SGDLS, CDR2 YYNGEE. Trimming removed 0 bases from V and 1 base from J; junction bases left unmatched: 5. The CDR3 is 18 residues long. The sequence was obtained from an adult woman who had mild COVID-19 (a few samples of this study predate the infection). Cell type and time point are not known. Sequenced input: PBMCs or a T cell subset sorted from them (not recorded which). The genes are TRBV9 and TRBJ2-6; 9 nucleotides align to TRBD2. As DNA, the CDR3 is TGTGCCAGCAGCGTAGGCGGGGGGGCCAGGTCTGGGGCCAACGTCCTGACTTTC. It yields the protein CASSVGGGARSGANVLTF.